This T cell receptor (beta chain) was found in a study of CD8 T cells in Susac syndrome. Relapsing-remitting disease, either stable or active, was present in the treatment-naive patients who were the multiple sclerosis controls. Random hexamers were used to reverse transcribe the RNA input (about 0.5 to 1 ug). The method of amplification for TCR beta CDR3 was immunoSEQ multiplex PCR, covering 54 Vbeta and 13 Jbeta. TCRdb called the immunoSEQ multiplex PCR reads again in MiXCR, with one record for every CDR3 protein. Here the sample spans over 150,000 distinct CDR3 sequences, roughly 92% being singletons. From germline, CDR1 is SGDLS and CDR2 YYNGEE. V lost 4 bases and J lost 2, with 10 bases in between. This CDR3 spans 15 amino acids.

This rearrangement joins TRBV9 to TRBJ2-6; D might be TRBD2 (6 bases). The TCR was taken from a human donor with multiple sclerosis. Sequenced sample: CD4+ T cells from PBMCs. CDR3 sequence (DNA): TGTGCCAGCAGCCCGTGGAGGGCTGGGGCCAACGTCCTGACTTTC. Protein product: CASSPWRAGANVLTF.